The 19 T cell receptor beta chains presented below share a single source sample, sequenced in a study of human versus mouse CDR3 diversity and MHC coevolution. Sequencing was performed with immunoSEQ multiplex PCR; in TCRdb, only in-frame clones are kept and a portion is missing. The repertoire includes tens of thousands of clones, under 95% of them detected once, and around 0.15% sits in the top ten. The source material was naive CD4+ T cells from blood. Subset given: CD45RO-negative CD62L-positive naive CD4 T cells. These TCRs come from a person aged 25 to 75 in good health.

This clone occurred once. The chain joins TRBV6-1 to TRBJ1-2; a weak D match, TRBD1 (5 bases). Trimming shortened V by 3 bases and J by 8 bases, and 10 bases separated the two germline ends. From germline, CDR1 is MNHNS and CDR2 SASEGT. The CDR3 is 12 amino acids. The CDR3 nucleotides are TGTGCCAGCAGTGACCAGGGTGGCGGCTACACCTTC. It specifies CASSDQGGGYTF.

The gene calls are TRBV18 and TRBJ2-7; 10 bases agree with TRBD1. This CDR3 comprises 14 residues. Germline lookup yields CDR1 KGHSH and CDR2 LQKENI. The V and J ends lost 8 bases and 2 bases, in that order; junction bases with no gene match: 6. CDR3 loop: CASLRQGATYEQYF. For the CDR3, the DNA is TGTGCCAGCCTTAGACAGGGGGCAACCTACGAGCAGTACTTC. Full variable domain (outside the CDR3, taken from reference TRBV18 and TRBJ2-7): NAGVMQNPRHLVRRRGQEARLRCSPMKGHSHVYWYRQLPEEGLKFMVYLQKENIIDESGMPKERFSAEFPKEGPSILRIQQVVRGDSAAYFCASLRQGATYEQYFGPGTRLTVT.

The chain combines TRBV6-1 with TRBJ2-7; 10 bases map to TRBD1. This CDR3 has 15 amino acids. Germline CDR1 is MNHNS and CDR2 is SASEGT. After removal of 3 bases from V and 3 bases from J, the junction contained 5 bases not matched to a gene. CDR3 sequence: CASSDLGTGVYEQYF. Here the CDR3 DNA reads TGTGCCAGCAGTGACCTCGGGACAGGGGTCTACGAGCAGTACTTC.

The chain has TRBV9 and TRBJ2-7, with 9 nucleotides matching TRBD1. Unmatched junction bases numbered 4, after V lost 0 bases and J lost 3 bases. CDR3 length: 15 amino acids. Germline CDR1 is SGDLS and CDR2 is YYNGEE. CDR3 region: CASSVAPGQGYEQYF. The CDR3 region has the DNA TGTGCCAGCAGCGTAGCCCCGGGACAGGGCTACGAGCAGTACTTC.

V gene TRBV6-5 combines with J gene TRBJ1-1, with TRBD1 matching over 7 bases. The CDR3 has 14 amino acids. Germline V CDR1 and CDR2: MNHEY, SVGAGI. V gave up 2 bases and J gave up 2 bases; unmatched junction bases: 2. The CDR3 here is CASSYGGGNTEAFF. CDR3 nucleotides: TGTGCCAGCAGTTACGGAGGGGGCAACACTGAAGCTTTCTTT.

The genes are TRBV11-2 and TRBJ2-3, with 10 bases identical to TRBD2. V shed 5 bases, J shed 4 bases, and the junction held 12 bases outside the gene matches. CDR1 and CDR2 from the germline V gene are SGHAT and FQNNGV. The CDR3 is 17 residues long. The CDR3 reads CASSRNIAGGWADTQYF. The DNA for the CDR3 is TGTGCCAGCAGCCGAAATATAGCGGGAGGTTGGGCAGATACGCAGTATTTT.

J is TRBJ1-6 and V is TRBV5-6, with no clear D. This CDR3 is built from 14 residues. V gave up 5 bases and J gave up 8 bases, with 14 bases separating them. In germline, CDR1 is SGHDT, CDR2 YYEEEE. The CDR3, as DNA: TGTGCCAGCAGACGGGTCAATATCGATTCACCCCTCCACTTT. This encodes CASRRVNIDSPLHF.

The chain employs TRBV6-5 and TRBJ1-5; D gene unclear. In germline, CDR1 is MNHEY, CDR2 SVGAGI. V lost 6 bases and J lost 4, with 16 bases in between. The CDR3 runs to 15 residues. The CDR3, as DNA: TGTGCCAGCAGACCCACTTGGTCGCCGAATCAGCCCCAGCATTTT. Its translation is CASRPTWSPNQPQHF.

The chain carries TRBV27 and TRBJ1-5, with D unresolved. Between the trimmed V and J ends, which lost 6 bases and 1 base, there was a span of 13 bases. CDR1 and CDR2 from the germline V gene are MNHEY and SMNVEV (reference sequence). The CDR3 consists of 15 residues. The chain's CDR3 is CASSKEGWSNQPQHF. The CDR3 DNA follows: TGTGCCAGCAGCAAGGAGGGCTGGAGCAATCAGCCCCAGCATTTT.

The V and J genes are TRBV18 and TRBJ2-3; 7 bases match TRBD1. Trimming cost V 3 bases and J 4 bases; bases outside gene matches: 7. Per the germline V gene, CDR1 is KGHSH and CDR2 is LQKENI. This CDR3 is built from 15 residues. CDR3 residues: CASSPGQKSSDTQYF. The CDR3 DNA sequence: TGTGCCAGCTCACCGGGACAGAAAAGCTCAGATACGCAGTATTTT.

V gene TRBV28 combines with J gene TRBJ1-2; 10 bases fit TRBD1. Germline V gives CDR1 MDHEN, CDR2 SYDVKM. J gave up 4 bases and V 6 bases, and 8 bases lay outside the gene matches. CDR3 size: 15 residues. CDR3 residues: CASRYRDRGAYGYTF. As DNA, the CDR3 is TGTGCCAGCAGGTACCGGGACAGGGGAGCCTATGGCTACACCTTC.

This clone was recorded once. The chain recombines TRBV18 with TRBJ2-7; TRBD1 aligns across 7 bases. With 4 bases clipped from V and 3 bases from J, the junction kept 3 bases outside the gene matches. Germline V gene lookup returns CDR1 KGHSH and CDR2 LQKENI. The CDR3 length is 13 residues. CDR3 region: CASSHGTVYEQYF. In nucleotides, the CDR3 is TGTGCCAGCTCACACGGGACAGTCTACGAGCAGTACTTC. The complete variable domain, with remaining parts taken from reference TRBV18 and TRBJ2-7, reads NAGVMQNPRHLVRRRGQEARLRCSPMKGHSHVYWYRQLPEEGLKFMVYLQKENIIDESGMPKERFSAEFPKEGPSILRIQQVVRGDSAAYFCASSHGTVYEQYFGPGTRLTVT.

The CDR3 sequence: CASSLGLVSYNEQFF. The DNA for the CDR3 is TGTGCCAGCAGCCTCGGACTAGTCTCCTACAATGAGCAGTTCTTC. The chain joins TRBV7-9 to TRBJ2-1; 7 bases agree with TRBD2. Germline loops: CDR1 SEHNR, CDR2 FQNEAQ (reference sequence). There are 15 residues in the CDR3. Unmatched junction bases numbered 4, after V lost 5 bases and J lost 0 bases.

DNA of the CDR3: TGTGCCACCAGCAGAGCCATTGACAGCATCTATGAGCAGTTCTTC. Protein: CATSRAIDSIYEQFF. This sequence joins TRBV15 and TRBJ2-1, with D possibly being TRBD1 (5 bases). The germline V gene has CDR1 LNHNV and CDR2 YYDKDF (reference sequence). The CDR3 is 15 residues long. V was trimmed by 1 base and J by 8 bases, leaving 15 bases between them.

The CDR3 DNA is TGTGCCAGCAGCCGCGATCACTACGAGCAGTACTTC. Translating it yields CASSRDHYEQYF. This rearrangement joins TRBV7-9 to TRBJ2-7; unclear D gene. The V and J ends lost 5 bases and 3 bases respectively, with 8 bases between them. This CDR3 has 12 amino acids. The V gene's germline CDR1 is SEHNR and CDR2 FQNEAQ (reference sequence).

V gene TRBV27 combines with J gene TRBJ2-5, with TRBD2 matching 7 bases. Germline values: CDR1 MNHEY, CDR2 SMNVEV (reference sequence). V gave up 2 bases and J gave up 4 bases; unmatched junction bases: 7. CDR3 length equals 15 residues. The CDR3 sequence is CASSLGGSPRETQYF. The DNA for the CDR3 is TGTGCCAGCAGTTTAGGCGGGAGTCCGAGAGAGACCCAGTACTTC.

This clone has just one count. This sequence joins TRBV5-4 and TRBJ2-7, with 14 bases identical to TRBD2. Per the germline V gene, CDR1 is SGHNT and CDR2 is YYREEE (reference sequence). The CDR3 sequence is 15 residues long. Trimming removed 4 bases from V and 3 bases from J; junction bases left unmatched: 3. CDR3 protein: CASSQGLAGGYEQYF. CDR3 DNA sequence: TGTGCCAGCAGCCAAGGACTAGCGGGAGGCTACGAGCAGTACTTC.

The V and J genes are TRBV29-1 and TRBJ1-5, with D possibly being TRBD1 (6 bases). Trimming removed 6 bases from V and 1 base from J, with 10 bases in between. Germline values: CDR1 SQVTM, CDR2 ANQGSEA. CDR3 length: 13 residues. This CDR3 reads CSVGQSSNQPQHF. The CDR3 DNA follows: TGCAGCGTAGGACAGAGCAGCAATCAGCCCCAGCATTTT.

The chain combines TRBV6-5 with TRBJ1-1; D unclear. Trimming shortened V by 6 bases and J by 1 base, and 12 bases separated the two germline ends. Per the germline V gene, CDR1 is MNHEY and CDR2 is SVGAGI. CDR3 size: 14 residues. The DNA for the CDR3 is TGTGCCAGCAGCCAACTCACGGGGAACACTGAAGCTTTCTTT. Translated, it gives CASSQLTGNTEAFF.